This section outlines one T cell receptor beta chain sequence together with its context. Its antigen is unknown. This sequence may be a read error, since a much larger clone differs from it by one base. General study findings and limits: Whole repertoires were not studied in the larger cohort, only one V-J beta rearrangement. Greatest tumor Treg TCR overlap was with tumor naive CD4+ cells. Tumor memory CD4+ T cell TCR gene usage clustered with blood and lymph node memory CD4+ cells and lymph node naive CD4+ cells.

Germline V gene data show CDR1 as MNHEY and CDR2 as SVGAGI. The CDR3 contains 15 residues. Semi-nested PCR with Nested Universal Primer A followed constant-region reverse priming of full-length variable regions. TCRdb reprocessed the 5' RACE reads via MiXCR and lists one record per CDR3 protein. The sample carries some 57,000 distinct CDR3 sequences, over 15% recorded once. This receptor was identified in a female donor with breast cancer. The sample comprised naive CD4+ T cells sorted from blood. Subset described: naive CD4+ T cells, CD4+CD45RA+CD25-. This chain uses TRBV6-5 with TRBJ2-7; possible D gene TRBD2, 6 bases. The CDR3 coding sequence is TGTGCCAGCAGTCCCTGGGCGGGGAGTGAGGGCGAGCAGCACTTC. It encodes CASSPWAGSEGEQHF.